The 27 T cell receptor beta chains in this list originate from one sample, sequenced in a study of T cell responses to AZD1222 COVID-19 vaccine. Only in-frame clones appear in the TCRdb table, and some are missing; sequencing was by immunoSEQ multiplex PCR. The data contain about 120,000 clones, around 89% of them singletons. This sample comprised peripheral blood, obtained on day 0 of AZD1222 vaccination. The receptors derive from an adult in good health.

This clone was counted a few times. This chain uses TRBV19 with TRBJ2-7; 8 bases line up with TRBD1. Trimming removed 7 bases from V and 3 bases from J; junction bases left unmatched: 5. The germline V gene has CDR1 LNHDA and CDR2 SQIVND (reference sequence). The CDR3 runs 13 residues. Written as DNA, the CDR3 is TGTGCCAGTACTGGACAGGGTTTCTACGAGCAGTACTTC. This codes for CASTGQGFYEQYF.

This rearrangement joins TRBV7-2 to TRBJ2-3; 7 bases map to TRBD2. Germline V CDR1 and CDR2: SGHTA, FQGNSA. The CDR3 covers 15 residues. Trimming cost V 5 bases and J 0 bases; bases outside gene matches: 5. CDR3 in amino acids: CASSLSGTSTDTQYF. The CDR3 DNA is TGTGCCAGCAGCCTCAGCGGGACTAGCACAGATACGCAGTATTTT.

This chain connects TRBV7-2 to TRBJ1-5; 8 nucleotides line up with TRBD1. The CDR3 has 18 residues. Germline lookup yields CDR1 SGHTA and CDR2 FQGNSA. Unmatched junction bases numbered 14, after V lost 2 bases and J lost 5 bases. The CDR3 reads CASSLRQGRFNTDQPQHF. The CDR3 DNA sequence: TGTGCCAGCAGCTTAAGACAGGGGCGCTTCAACACCGATCAGCCCCAGCATTTT.

The CDR3 reads CASSQSFQRHDLTYEQYF. The CDR3, as DNA: TGCGCCAGCAGTCAATCCTTTCAACGACACGACTTAACCTACGAGCAGTACTTC. The V call is TRBV23-1, the J call TRBJ2-7; no reliable D call. TRBV23-1 has ORF status, its function being uncertain. The CDR3 loop spans 18 amino acids. The V and J ends lost 0 bases and 2 bases respectively, with 20 bases between them.

This sequence joins TRBV4-2 and TRBJ2-4; TRBD2 matches 8 bases. The V segment lost 0 bases and the J segment 8 bases; nucleotides outside the gene matches: 9. Looked up from germline, CDR1 is LGHNA and CDR2 is YNFKEQ. There are 16 residues in the CDR3. The CDR3 is CASSQENSGVQDIQYF. The CDR3 DNA sequence: TGTGCCAGCAGCCAAGAGAATAGCGGGGTTCAGGACATTCAGTACTTC.

In this sample, this clone turned up once. The CDR3 DNA reads as TGTGCCATCAGTTCACGGGCTAACAATGAGCAGTTCTTC. Amino acid sequence: CAISSRANNEQFF. The chain employs TRBV10-3 and TRBJ2-1; D remains ambiguous. Per germline, CDR1 ENHRY and CDR2 SYGVKD. The CDR3 length is 13 residues. V was shortened by 5 bases and J by 5 bases, with 10 bases between the two germline ends.

The V gene is TRBV10-1, the J gene TRBJ2-7; tentatively, D is TRBD1 (5 bases). The V and J ends lost 2 bases and 2 bases respectively, with 22 bases between them. The V gene's germline CDR1 is WNHNN and CDR2 SYGVQD (reference sequence). This CDR3 has 18 residues. The DNA of the CDR3 is TGCGCCAGCAGTGAGGGTGTGGGAACAGGCAGGAGAACCTACGAGCAGTACTTC. It codes for CASSEGVGTGRRTYEQYF.

Only one count was recorded for this clone. The CDR3 DNA reads TGTGCCAGCAGCCGCGCCCTACAGGGGGCGAGGAATTCACCCCTCCACTTT. It is translated as CASSRALQGARNSPLHF. The chain joins TRBV5-4 to TRBJ1-6, with 9 bases identical to TRBD1. Germline CDR1 is SGHNT and CDR2 is YYREEE (reference sequence). The junction had 12 bases not matched to a gene; V was cut back by 4 bases and J by 7 bases. The CDR3 has 17 residues. The full variable domain, rest sourced from reference TRBV5-4 and TRBJ1-6, is ETGVTQSPTHLIKTRGQQVTLRCSSQSGHNTVSWYQQALGQGPQFIFQYYREEENGRGNFPPRFSGLQFPNYSSELNVNALELDDSALYLCASSRALQGARNSPLHFGNGTRLTVT.

The chain carries TRBV4-1 and TRBJ1-3; D not resolved. CDR1 MGHRA and CDR2 YSYEKL come from the germline V gene. The CDR3 covers 16 residues. Trimming stripped 0 bases from V and 8 bases from J, with 17 bases between. CDR3 sequence: CASSQEYTRVGHTIYF. In DNA form, the CDR3 reads TGCGCCAGCAGCCAAGAATATACTAGGGTTGGGCACACCATATATTTT.

V gene TRBV11-2 combines with J gene TRBJ2-2, with unresolved D. The CDR3 sequence is 15 residues long. Germline CDR1 reads SGHAT; CDR2 reads FQNNGV. V dropped 1 base and J dropped 4 bases, with 10 bases sitting between them. CDR3 sequence reads: CASSLVVARTGELFF. The CDR3 bases are TGTGCCAGCAGCTTAGTGGTAGCACGCACCGGGGAGCTGTTTTTT.

J is TRBJ2-4 and V is TRBV19; 7 positions agree with TRBD1. The CDR3 consists of 15 residues. Germline-derived CDR1 and CDR2 are LNHDA and SQIVND (reference sequence). J gave up 5 bases and V 7 bases, and 11 bases lay outside the gene matches. The CDR3 sequence is CASTRTTGTENIQYF. CDR3 bases: TGTGCCAGTACCAGAACCACCGGGACAGAAAACATTCAGTACTTC.

This chain uses TRBV11-3 with TRBJ2-6; the D gene is possibly TRBD1 (6 bases). The CDR3 loop spans 17 amino acids. Germline V gives CDR1 SGHNT, CDR2 YENEEA. Deletions cut 5 bases from V and 2 bases from J, with 16 bases between. CDR3 nucleotides: TGTGCCAGCAGCCGAAACGGTCCAGGGGCTGGGGCCAACGTCCTGACTTTC. Encoded protein: CASSRNGPGAGANVLTF.

The rearrangement uses TRBV10-2 and TRBJ1-5, with 11 bases aligning to TRBD1. Per germline, CDR1 WSHSY and CDR2 SAAADI. J was trimmed by 6 bases and V by 6 bases; bases with no gene match: 13. CDR3 size: 17 residues. CDR3 sequence: CASSTQSQDRGPQPQHF. The CDR3 DNA reads TGCGCCAGCAGCACGCAGTCTCAGGACAGGGGGCCTCAGCCCCAGCATTTT.

The chain has TRBV7-2 and TRBJ2-7; 12 bases agree with TRBD2. CDR1 is SGHTA and CDR2 is FQGNSA in the germline V gene. V lost 5 bases and J lost 3; bases outside the gene matches: 11. This CDR3 has 17 residues. CDR3 bases: TGTGCCAGCAGCCGTACGACTAGCGGGGGAGGTGGCTACGAGCAGTACTTC. Translated: CASSRTTSGGGGYEQYF.

This clone was detected once. This chain links TRBV9 with TRBJ1-1; a weak D match, TRBD1 (5 bases). Germline V gives CDR1 SGDLS, CDR2 YYNGEE. V lost 4 bases, J lost 2 bases, and 15 bases lay in between. The CDR3 covers 15 residues. The CDR3 loop is CASSPGGGSNTEAFF. Here the CDR3 DNA reads TGTGCCAGCAGCCCTGGGGGGGGGAGCAACACTGAAGCTTTCTTT. Filled out from reference TRBV9 and TRBJ1-1, the complete variable domain reads DSGVTQTPKHLITATGQRVTLRCSPRSGDLSVYWYQQSLDQGLQFLIQYYNGEERAKGNILERFSAQQFPDLHSELNLSSLELGDSALYFCASSPGGGSNTEAFFGQGTRLTVV.

The CDR3 here is CSVEPADQETQYF. Written as DNA, the CDR3 is TGCAGCGTTGAACCCGCGGACCAAGAGACCCAGTACTTC. V and J are TRBV29-1 and TRBJ2-5, with D uncertain. The CDR3 spans 13 residues. CDR1 SQVTM and CDR2 ANQGSEA come from the germline V gene. Trimming left V 2 bases short and J 0 bases short, with 7 bases between.

This clone was seen only once. This rearrangement joins TRBV9 to TRBJ2-3; D uncertain. The CDR3 covers 14 residues. Germline assignment: CDR1 SGDLS and CDR2 YYNGEE. Trimming removed 4 bases from V and 3 bases from J, with 12 bases in between. The CDR3 DNA reads as TGTGCCAGCAGCCCCCGAGGCTGGACAGATACGCAGTATTTT. Its protein product is CASSPRGWTDTQYF.

The J gene is TRBJ1-1, the V gene TRBV28, with unresolved D. Germline loops: CDR1 MDHEN, CDR2 SYDVKM. CDR3 length equals 16 residues. V was cut by 2 bases and J by 11 bases, with 24 bases left in between. CDR3 residues: CASSLLSRVSQVMAFF. The DNA of the CDR3 is TGTGCCAGCAGTTTACTCTCAAGGGTCAGTCAGGTGATGGCTTTCTTT.

This chain links TRBV5-8 with TRBJ2-1; the match to TRBD1 covers 8 bases. The V gene's germline CDR1 is SGHTS and CDR2 YDEGEE. After removal of 0 bases from V and 4 bases from J, the junction contained 6 bases not matched to a gene. The CDR3 is made up of 16 amino acids. The CDR3 coding sequence is TGTGCCAGCAGCTTGGACAGGGGGAATATGTACAATGAGCAGTTCTTC. It codes for CASSLDRGNMYNEQFF.

V usage is TRBV5-1 and J usage is TRBJ1-5; no firm D call. Germline CDR1 is SGHRS and CDR2 is YFSETQ. Trimming removed 0 bases from V and 3 bases from J, with 4 bases in between. This CDR3 region has 13 residues. The CDR3 protein is CASSLGTNQPQHF. As DNA, the CDR3 is TGCGCCAGCAGCTTGGGCACCAATCAGCCCCAGCATTTT.

The genes are TRBV5-1 and TRBJ2-2, with 10 bases aligning to TRBD2. V gave up 5 bases and J gave up 4 bases; unmatched junction bases: 8. This CDR3 is 16 amino acids long. CDR1 and CDR2 (germline): SGHRS, YFSETQ. CDR3 sequence (DNA): TGCGCCAGCAGGCCTCTAGCGGGAGTATCCACCGGGGAGCTGTTTTTT. It translates to CASRPLAGVSTGELFF.

The chain uses TRBV6-5 and TRBJ2-5; TRBD1 agrees at 7 bases. The trim removed 0 bases at V and 2 bases at J, leaving 3 bases unmatched. Germline V gene data show CDR1 as MNHEY and CDR2 as SVGAGI. The CDR3 runs 15 residues. The CDR3 DNA reads as TGTGCCAGCAGTTACTCGAAACAGGGGCAAGAGACCCAGTACTTC. Residues: CASSYSKQGQETQYF.

The chain recombines TRBV7-3 with TRBJ1-3, with TRBD1 identical over 7 bases. Germline lookup yields CDR1 SGHTA and CDR2 FQGTGA. The CDR3 runs 15 residues. The trim removed 2 bases at V and 4 bases at J, leaving 5 bases unmatched. The CDR3 nucleotides are TGTGCCAGCAGCTTAGGACAGGTATCAGGAAACACCATATATTTT. This encodes CASSLGQVSGNTIYF.

V and J are TRBV2 and TRBJ2-1, with D perhaps TRBD2 (6 bases). The CDR3 sequence is 13 residues long. Trimming removed 4 bases from V and 5 bases from J, with 9 bases in between. Germline V gives CDR1 SNHLY, CDR2 FYNNEI. The CDR3 DNA sequence: TGTGCCAGCAGTGGGGACTTTAACAATGAGCAGTTCTTC. Protein: CASSGDFNNEQFF. The full variable domain, its missing parts supplied by reference TRBV2 and TRBJ2-1, is EPEVTQTPSHQVTQMGQEVILRCVPISNHLYFYWYRQILGQKVEFLVSFYNNEISEKSEIFDDQFSVERPDGSNFTLKIRSTKLEDSAMYFCASSGDFNNEQFFGPGTRLTVL.

The rearrangement joins TRBV9 to TRBJ2-7; a weak D match, TRBD1 (6 bases). Looked up from germline, CDR1 is SGDLS and CDR2 is YYNGEE. Trimming shortened V by 4 bases and J by 2 bases, and 16 bases separated the two germline ends. This CDR3 comprises 15 residues. In DNA, the CDR3 is TGTGCCAGCAGCCCACAGGGCGGAGCAACCTACGAGCAGTACTTC. Residues: CASSPQGGATYEQYF. Variable domain in full (rest from reference TRBV9 and TRBJ2-7): DSGVTQTPKHLITATGQRVTLRCSPRSGDLSVYWYQQSLDQGLQFLIQYYNGEERAKGNILERFSAQQFPDLHSELNLSSLELGDSALYFCASSPQGGATYEQYFGPGTRLTVT.

The rearrangement links TRBV28 to TRBJ1-1, with TRBD1 matching 7 bases. V shed 6 bases and J 4 bases; nucleotides not matched to a gene: 8. The germline gives CDR1 MDHEN, CDR2 SYDVKM. The CDR3 has 14 amino acids. The CDR3 loop reads CASRRPTGPTEAFF. The CDR3 DNA reads TGTGCCAGCAGGCGCCCGACAGGGCCCACTGAAGCTTTCTTT.

The gene calls are TRBV9 and TRBJ2-7, with 10 bases that match TRBD1. Germline CDR1 is SGDLS and CDR2 is YYNGEE. With 7 bases clipped from V and 0 bases from J, the junction kept 4 bases outside the gene matches. CDR3 length: 14 residues. The DNA for the CDR3 is TGTGCCAGCGGCCGGACAGGGGGCTCCTACGAGCAGTACTTC. Translated, it gives CASGRTGGSYEQYF.